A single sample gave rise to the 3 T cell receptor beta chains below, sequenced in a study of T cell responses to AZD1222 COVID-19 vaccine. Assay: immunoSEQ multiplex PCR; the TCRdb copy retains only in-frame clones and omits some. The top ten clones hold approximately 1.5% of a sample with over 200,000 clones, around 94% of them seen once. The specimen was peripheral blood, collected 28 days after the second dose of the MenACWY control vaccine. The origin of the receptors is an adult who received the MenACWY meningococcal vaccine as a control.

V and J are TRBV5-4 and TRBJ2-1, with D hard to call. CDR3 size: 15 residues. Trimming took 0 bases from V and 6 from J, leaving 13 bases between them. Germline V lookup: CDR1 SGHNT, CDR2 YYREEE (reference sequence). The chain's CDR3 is CASSLAGYTSNEQFF. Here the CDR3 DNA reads TGTGCCAGCAGCTTGGCCGGGTATACGTCCAATGAGCAGTTCTTC. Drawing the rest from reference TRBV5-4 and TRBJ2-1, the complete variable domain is ETGVTQSPTHLIKTRGQQVTLRCSSQSGHNTVSWYQQALGQGPQFIFQYYREEENGRGNFPPRFSGLQFPNYSSELNVNALELDDSALYLCASSLAGYTSNEQFFGPGTRLTVL.

The CDR3 reads CASSQPGQPYEQYF. CDR3 nucleotide sequence: TGTGCCAGCTCACAGCCGGGACAACCCTACGAGCAGTACTTC. The V gene is TRBV18, the J gene TRBJ2-7; D perhaps matches TRBD1 (6 bases). Trimming took 4 bases from V and 2 from J, leaving 12 bases between them. CDR3 length: 14 amino acids. Germline V lookup: CDR1 KGHSH, CDR2 LQKENI.

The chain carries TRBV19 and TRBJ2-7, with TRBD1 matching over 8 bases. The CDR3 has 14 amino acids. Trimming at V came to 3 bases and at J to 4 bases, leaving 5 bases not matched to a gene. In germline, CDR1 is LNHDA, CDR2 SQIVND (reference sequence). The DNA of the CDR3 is TGTGCCAGTAGTATCGGACAGGGCGGGTACGAGCAGTACTTC. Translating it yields CASSIGQGGYEQYF.